The present entry profiles one T cell receptor (beta chain) with its context. This entry belongs to a study of blood T cell repertoires in COVID-19. The assay was immunoSEQ multiplex PCR, and TCRdb's table has in-frame clones only and misses some. This sample yields approximately 310,000 clones, of which 75% to 90% are seen a single time; 1.5% to 2% belongs to the top ten. Source material: PBMCs or T cells enriched from blood (not recorded which). This receptor was obtained from a woman aged 25-40 years who had been exposed to COVID-19.

The CDR3 sequence is CASSQDRISNQPQHF. In DNA, the CDR3 is TGCGCCAGCAGCCAAGATCGTATTAGCAATCAGCCCCAGCATTTT. The chain employs TRBV4-1 and TRBJ1-5; D is unclear. Between the trimmed V and J ends, which lost 0 bases and 0 bases, there was a span of 6 bases. The length of the CDR3 is 15 residues. CDR1 MGHRA and CDR2 YSYEKL come from the germline V gene.